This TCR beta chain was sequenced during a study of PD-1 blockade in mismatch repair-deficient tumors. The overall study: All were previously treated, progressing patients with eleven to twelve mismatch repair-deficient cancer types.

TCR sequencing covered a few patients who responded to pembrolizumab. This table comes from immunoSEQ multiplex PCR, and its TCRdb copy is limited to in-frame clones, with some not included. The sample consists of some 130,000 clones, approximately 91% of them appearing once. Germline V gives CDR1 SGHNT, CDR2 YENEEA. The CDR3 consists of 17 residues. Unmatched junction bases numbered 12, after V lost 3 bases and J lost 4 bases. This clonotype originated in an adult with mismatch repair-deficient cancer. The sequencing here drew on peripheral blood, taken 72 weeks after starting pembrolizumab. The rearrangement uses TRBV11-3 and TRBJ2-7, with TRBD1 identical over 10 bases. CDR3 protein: CASSLRDRGPHGYEQYF. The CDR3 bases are TGTGCCAGCAGCTTGCGGGACAGGGGTCCCCATGGGTACGAGCAGTACTTC.